This section outlines one TCR beta chain sequence together with its context. The data were taken from a study of blood T cell repertoires in COVID-19. The germline V gene has CDR1 MGHRA and CDR2 YSYEKL. This CDR3 region has 15 residues. V dropped 4 bases and J dropped 8; count of bases not matched to a gene: 13. Here immunoSEQ multiplex PCR was the method, and the copy in TCRdb shows in-frame clones only, minus some. The repertoire holds over 85,000 clones, with about 85% as singletons. The sample comprised peripheral blood. The TCR originated in a man aged 60-69 years with acute or convalescent COVID-19. V usage is TRBV4-1 and J usage is TRBJ1-2; 7 nucleotides line up with TRBD1. This CDR3 is CASSPRDSNKKGYTF. The CDR3 coding sequence is TGCGCCAGCAGCCCGCGGGACAGCAACAAGAAGGGCTACACCTTC.